In its sample, the clone carrying this TCR beta chain was seen a few times. What it binds is not known. Trimming cost V 4 bases and J 4 bases, with 11 bases left between them. Germline CDR1 reads SQVTM; CDR2 reads ANQGSEA. This CDR3 region has 13 residues. This record comes from a study of cytomegalovirus exposure and HLA in healthy donors. The overall study: Findings of an earlier analysis included some 120 million unique TCR beta sequences from 200 million or so T cells.

Study-wide findings and caveats: Cytomegalovirus-associated status was assigned to approximately 160 TCR beta chains. Analysis was carried out at a later point, and it linked a missense DCLRE1C variant to TCR beta V- and J-gene trimming.

PCR amplification relied on 60 Vbeta primers (plus 13 Jbeta primers). TCRdb's table, derived via immunoSEQ multiplex PCR, lists solely in-frame clones and lacks some. The data show about 31,000 clones, around 60% seen once. The receptor was isolated from a man in his fifties in good health and CMV-seropositive. Sequencing input: PBMCs. V and J are TRBV29-1 and TRBJ2-1; perhaps TRBD1 as D (7 bases). DNA of the CDR3: TGCAGCGTTGCAGGGGGGAAGTACAATGAGCAGTTCTTC. Translated: CSVAGGKYNEQFF.